Sequencing of this TCR beta chain was carried out in a study of human T cells and chemical hapten exposure. The time point denotes: healthy volunteer bleed at 2 weeks. Whole blood, unfractionated, served as the material for total RNA extraction. The V segment lost 2 bases and the J segment 3 bases; nucleotides outside the gene matches: 15. CDR1 and CDR2 from the germline V gene are GTSNPN and SVGIG (reference sequence). The CDR3 has 19 amino acids. This clonotype was observed a handful of times. TCRdb reprocessed the RACE reads via MiXCR and lists one record per CDR3 protein. This table holds 30,000 to 35,000 distinct CDR3 sequences, about 7.7% found once.

The clonotype was recovered from a human donor in good health. Some clones in this sample may be carry-over from other donors' samples. Specimen: whole blood. J is TRBJ2-3 and V is TRBV30; TRBD2 matches at 12 bases. The CDR3 is CAWSNEALAGGHGTDTQYF. CDR3 nucleotide sequence: TGTGCCTGGAGTAACGAGGCGCTAGCGGGGGGGCATGGTACAGATACGCAGTATTTT.